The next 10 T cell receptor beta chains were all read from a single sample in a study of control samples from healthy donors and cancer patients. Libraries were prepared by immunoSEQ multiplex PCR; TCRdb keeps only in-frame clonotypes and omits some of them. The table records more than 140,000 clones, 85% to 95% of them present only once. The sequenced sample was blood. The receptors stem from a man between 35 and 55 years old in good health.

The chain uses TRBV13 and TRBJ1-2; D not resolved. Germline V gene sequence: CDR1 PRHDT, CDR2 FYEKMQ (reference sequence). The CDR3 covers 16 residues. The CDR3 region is CALSGLNRRSNYGYTF. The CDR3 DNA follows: TGTGCTTTGTCGGGGTTGAACCGCAGGTCTAACTATGGCTACACCTTC.

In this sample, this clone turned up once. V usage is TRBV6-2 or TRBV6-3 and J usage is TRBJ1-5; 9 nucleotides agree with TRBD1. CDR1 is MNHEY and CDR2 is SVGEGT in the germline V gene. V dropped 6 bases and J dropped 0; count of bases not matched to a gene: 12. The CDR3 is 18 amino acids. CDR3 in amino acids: CASSYQAGTGFSNQPQHF. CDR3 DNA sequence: TGTGCCAGCAGCTATCAAGCCGGGACAGGGTTTAGCAATCAGCCCCAGCATTTT.

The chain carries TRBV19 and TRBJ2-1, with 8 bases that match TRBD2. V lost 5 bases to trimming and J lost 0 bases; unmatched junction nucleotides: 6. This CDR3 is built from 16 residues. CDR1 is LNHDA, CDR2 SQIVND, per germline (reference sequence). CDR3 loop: CASSFVAGSSYNEQFF. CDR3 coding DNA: TGTGCCAGTAGTTTCGTAGCGGGATCCTCCTACAATGAGCAGTTCTTC.

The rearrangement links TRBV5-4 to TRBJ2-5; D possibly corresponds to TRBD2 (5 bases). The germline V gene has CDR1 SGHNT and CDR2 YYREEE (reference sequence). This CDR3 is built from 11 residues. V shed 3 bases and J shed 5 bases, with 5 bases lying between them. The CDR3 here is CASSWRETQYF. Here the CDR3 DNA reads TGTGCCAGCAGCTGGAGGGAGACCCAGTACTTC.

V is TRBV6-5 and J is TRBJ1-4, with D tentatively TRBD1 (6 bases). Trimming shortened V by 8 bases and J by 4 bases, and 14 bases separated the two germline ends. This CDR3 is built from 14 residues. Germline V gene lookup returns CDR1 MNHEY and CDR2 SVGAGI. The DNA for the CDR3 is TGTGCCAGCGGCAACAGGGAGCTTAATGAAAAACTGTTTTTT. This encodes CASGNRELNEKLFF.

For the CDR3, the DNA is TGTGCCACCAGCAGAGATCTGGTGGAGAATGAAAAACTGTTTTTT. Its translation: CATSRDLVENEKLFF. The chain combines TRBV15 with TRBJ1-4; no clear D gene. There are 15 residues in the CDR3. V shed 0 bases and J shed 5 bases, with 10 bases lying between them. Looked up from germline, CDR1 is LNHNV and CDR2 is YYDKDF (reference sequence). Looking up the rest from reference TRBV15 and TRBJ1-4 gives the full variable domain: DAMVIQNPRYQVTQFGKPVTLSCSQTLNHNVMYWYQQKSSQAPKLLFHYYDKDFNNEADTPDNFQSRRPNTSFCFLDIRSPGLGDTAMYLCATSRDLVENEKLFFGSGTQLSVL.

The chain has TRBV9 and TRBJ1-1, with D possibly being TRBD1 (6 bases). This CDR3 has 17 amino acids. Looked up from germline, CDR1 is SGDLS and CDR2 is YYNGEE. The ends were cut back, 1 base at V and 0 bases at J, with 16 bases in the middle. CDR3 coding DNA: TGTGCCAGCAGCGTATCTATGGGGGGGCCGCTGAACACTGAAGCTTTCTTT. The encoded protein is CASSVSMGGPLNTEAFF. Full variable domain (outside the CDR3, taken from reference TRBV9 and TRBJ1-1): DSGVTQTPKHLITATGQRVTLRCSPRSGDLSVYWYQQSLDQGLQFLIQYYNGEERAKGNILERFSAQQFPDLHSELNLSSLELGDSALYFCASSVSMGGPLNTEAFFGQGTRLTVV.

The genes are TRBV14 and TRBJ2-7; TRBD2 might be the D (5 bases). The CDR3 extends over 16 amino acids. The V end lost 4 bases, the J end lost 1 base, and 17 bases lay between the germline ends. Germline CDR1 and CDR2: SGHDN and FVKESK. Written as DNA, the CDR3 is TGTGCCAGCAGCCCCCTAAGTAATAGCGTGTCCTACGAGCAGTACTTC. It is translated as CASSPLSNSVSYEQYF.

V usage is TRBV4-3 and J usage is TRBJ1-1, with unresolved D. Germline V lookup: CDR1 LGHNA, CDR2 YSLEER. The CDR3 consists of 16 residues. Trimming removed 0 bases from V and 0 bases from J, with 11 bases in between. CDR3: CASSQDLGGMNTEAFF. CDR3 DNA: TGCGCCAGCAGCCAAGATCTTGGAGGGATGAACACTGAAGCTTTCTTT.

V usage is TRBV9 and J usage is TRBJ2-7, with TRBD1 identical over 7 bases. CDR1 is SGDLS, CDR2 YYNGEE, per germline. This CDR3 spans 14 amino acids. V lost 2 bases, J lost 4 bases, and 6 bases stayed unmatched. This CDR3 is CASSVGQPGYEQYF. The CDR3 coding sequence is TGTGCCAGCAGCGTGGGACAGCCAGGATACGAGCAGTACTTC.